This is a list of T cell receptor beta chains from one sample in a study of technical replicates of blood from a few donors. The protocol was immunoSEQ multiplex PCR, while the TCRdb copy is restricted to in-frame clones and leaves out a portion. The sample yields 60,000 to 65,000 clones, around 93% seen once. Sequenced material: PBMCs. The receptors shown here come from a human donor in good health. Some clones in this sample may be carry-over from other donors' samples. CDR3s include the opening cysteine and the closing phenylalanine or tryptophan. D genes are given only for firm matches. Not every row has a clone size; where given, it reads once, few, many or a size class.

clone_size,j_call,d_call,v_call,cdr3_nt,cdr3_aa
.,TRBJ2-7,TRBD1,TRBV5-4,TGTGCCAGCATCCCACCGGGACAGGGAACCTACGAGCAGTACTTC,CASIPPGQGTYEQYF
once,TRBJ2-5,TRBD1,TRBV7-2,TGTGCCAGCAGCTTAGGACAGGGGGCCACCAATACCCAGTACTTC,CASSLGQGATNTQYF
.,TRBJ2-1,.,TRBV11-1,TGTGCCAGCAGCATCGAGGTATCCTACAATGAGCAGTTCTTC,CASSIEVSYNEQFF
.,TRBJ2-4,.,TRBV6-1,TGTGCCAGCAGTGAAGCGCAAGGGGGCGCGGGAATTCAGTACTTC,CASSEAQGGAGIQYF
.,TRBJ1-6,.,TRBV14,TGTGCCAGCAGCCAAGAAGGTTCAAGAGGGTGGGATTCACCCCTCCACTTT,CASSQEGSRGWDSPLHF
.,TRBJ2-5,.,TRBV5-1,TGCGCCAGCAGCTCCTGGGGGGGCAGGGGAGAGACCCAGTACTTC,CASSSWGGRGETQYF
.,TRBJ2-2,TRBD2,TRBV7-6,TGTGCCAGCAGCTTAATGGCGACTAGCGGGAGTAGTCCGTTTTTT,CASSLMATSGSSPFF
.,TRBJ2-2,TRBD1,TRBV7-6,TGTGCCAGCAGCTTAGGACAGGGAGACACCGGGGAGCTGTTTTTT,CASSLGQGDTGELFF
.,TRBJ2-7,TRBD2,TRBV9,TGTGCCAGCAGCGGTCCGGTCGGCGGGAGGGCGAATCCGAGTAACGAGCAGTACTTC,CASSGPVGGRANPSNEQYF
.,TRBJ1-6,.,TRBV7-8,TGTGCCAGCAGCTTCGAGTCGAGGAATTCACCCCTCCACTTT,CASSFESRNSPLHF
once,TRBJ1-2,TRBD1,TRBV4-3,TGCGCCAGCAGCCAAGGGGACAGACGGGGGTACTACACCTTC,CASSQGDRRGYYTF
.,TRBJ2-3,TRBD2,TRBV5-6,TGTGCCAGCAGCCAGCACGGCGGGAGTTCAGATACGCAGTATTTT,CASSQHGGSSDTQYF
few,TRBJ2-3,.,TRBV5-4,TGTGCCAGCAGCCCGGGAATAGTGGTGAAGAAGGATAGTGTGCAGTATTTT,CASSPGIVVKKDSVQYF
.,TRBJ1-2,.,TRBV19,TGTGCCAGTAGTACCCTCTCCCATATCCTAGGTGGCTACACCTTC,CASSTLSHILGGYTF
once,TRBJ2-3,TRBD2,TRBV7-2,TGTGCCAGCAGCACTCGGGGGGGCAAAGATACGCAGTATTTT,CASSTRGGKDTQYF
.,TRBJ2-4,TRBD1,TRBV6-1,TGTGCCAGCAGGGACAGGGACGGCCCCAAAAACATTCAGTACTTC,CASRDRDGPKNIQYF
.,TRBJ2-3,.,TRBV5-6,TGTGCCAGCAGAGGGGCCGGCACAGATACGCAGTATTTT,CASRGAGTDTQYF
.,TRBJ2-5,TRBD2,TRBV2,TGTGCCAGCACCGACGCTGCCCGCGGGCTAGCGGTAGAGACCCAGTACTTC,CASTDAARGLAVETQYF
.,TRBJ1-5,.,TRBV2,TGTGCCAGCAGTGAAGAAGGGGCGGCCAATCAGCCCCAGCATTTT,CASSEEGAANQPQHF
.,TRBJ2-3,TRBD2,TRBV15,TGTGCCACCAGCAAAACCTTCGGGACTAGCGGGGGCGTTGGGACAGATACGCAGTATTTT,CATSKTFGTSGGVGTDTQYF
once,TRBJ1-6,.,TRBV7-2,TGTGCCAGCAGCTTAGGGACAGCTAATAATTCACCCCTCCACTTT,CASSLGTANNSPLHF
.,TRBJ2-1,TRBD2,TRBV6-1,TGTGCCAGCACTGAAGCGGGAGGGTCCTACAATGAGCAGTTCTTC,CASTEAGGSYNEQFF
.,TRBJ2-1,TRBD1,TRBV7-9,TGTGCCAGCAGCAGGGACAGGCTCACCATTTCCTACAATGAGCAGTTCTTC,CASSRDRLTISYNEQFF
.,TRBJ2-1,TRBD1,TRBV25-1,TGTGCCAGCAGTGCCAGCAGGGGGCTGAACAATGAGCAGTTCTTC,CASSASRGLNNEQFF
.,TRBJ1-3,.,TRBV15,TGTGCCACCAGCCGCCAATCCCAGGTCTCTGGAAACACCATATATTTT,CATSRQSQVSGNTIYF
.,TRBJ1-4,.,TRBV6-1,TGTGCCAGCAGTGAACAGGGAACTGCAACTAATGAAAAACTGTTTTTT,CASSEQGTATNEKLFF
once,TRBJ1-4,TRBD1,TRBV5-1,TGCGCCAGCAGCCTCCGGACAGGGGTCGAAAAACTGTTTTTT,CASSLRTGVEKLFF
.,TRBJ2-2,.,TRBV5-1,TGCGCCAGCAGCTGGGCAGGGTTGGGCACCGGGGAGCTGTTTTTT,CASSWAGLGTGELFF
.,TRBJ1-4,.,TRBV4-1,TGCGCCAGCAGCCCGGGACTTACTAACCGGGCTAATGAAAAACTGTTTTTT,CASSPGLTNRANEKLFF
.,TRBJ2-7,.,TRBV5-1,TGCGCCAGCAGCTTGGACCGGAGCTCCTACGAGCAGTACTTC,CASSLDRSSYEQYF
.,TRBJ1-2,TRBD1,TRBV6-5,TGTGCCAGCAGTCAGCAAGGGACAGGAATTTATGGCTACACCTTC,CASSQQGTGIYGYTF
.,TRBJ2-5,TRBD2,TRBV7-9,TGTGCCAGCACCAGGCGGGGGGAAGAGACCCAGTACTTC,CASTRRGEETQYF
once,TRBJ1-4,TRBD1,TRBV7-9,TGTGCCAGCAGCTTAGCGAGGGGACAGGCGCGGCGGGATGAAAAACTGTTTTTT,CASSLARGQARRDEKLFF
.,TRBJ1-2,.,TRBV6-4,TGTGCCAGCAGTGACTCGGGGCGGCCTTATGGCTACACCTTC,CASSDSGRPYGYTF
.,TRBJ2-3,.,TRBV5-1,TGCGCCAGCAGCTTGGAACTGAGCACAGATACGCAGTATTTT,CASSLELSTDTQYF
.,TRBJ2-1,TRBD2,TRBV5-6,TGTGCCAGCAGCAGAGTTAGCGGGAGGATCAATGAGCAGTTCTTC,CASSRVSGRINEQFF
.,TRBJ2-1,.,TRBV7-6,TGTGCCAGCAGCTTAGTCGGGGAGGGGGGTGAGCAGTTCTTC,CASSLVGEGGEQFF
.,TRBJ2-7,.,TRBV5-1,TGCGCCAGCAGCCAAGGGGCTTCCTACGAGCAGTACTTC,CASSQGASYEQYF
.,TRBJ1-3,.,TRBV5-4,TGTGCCAGCAGCTTACGGGGGGTCGACTCTGGAAACACCATATATTTT,CASSLRGVDSGNTIYF
.,TRBJ2-1,TRBD2,TRBV5-6,TGTGCCAGCAGCTTGCAACTAGCGGCCTACAATGAGCAGTTCTTC,CASSLQLAAYNEQFF
.,TRBJ2-1,.,TRBV7-2,TGTGCCAGCAGCTTTTACAGTTCTGTGGGACTTTACAATGAGCAGTTCTTC,CASSFYSSVGLYNEQFF
.,TRBJ1-2,TRBD1,TRBV7-2,TGTGCCAGCAGCCAGGGCGGGACAGGGAGGCGCTATGGCTACACCTTC,CASSQGGTGRRYGYTF
.,TRBJ2-7,TRBD1,TRBV7-2,TGTGCCAGCAGCGTTAGACAGGGGGTCCGTTTAAGCTCCTACGAGCAGTACTTC,CASSVRQGVRLSSYEQYF
.,TRBJ1-5,TRBD1,TRBV30,TGTGCCTGGAGTGGGGGGACAGGGTCTCGCAATCAGCCCCAGCATTTT,CAWSGGTGSRNQPQHF
.,TRBJ1-2,.,TRBV6-1,TGTGCCAGCAGTGAAGGAAGAAGGGGCTATGGCTACACCTTC,CASSEGRRGYGYTF